These T cell receptor beta chains were read from a single sample in a study of neoadjuvant nivolumab and ipilimumab in lung cancer. Sequencing used immunoSEQ multiplex PCR; TCRdb keeps in-frame clones, though not all of them. The sample gives over 25,000 clones, roughly 90% of which show up once; about 2.1% is in the top ten. Specimen: peripheral blood, collected after neoadjuvant nivolumab, alone or with ipilimumab, at or shortly before surgery. The receptors originated from an adult with non-small cell lung cancer. CDR3s include the opening cysteine and the closing phenylalanine or tryptophan. Fields, in order: J gene, clone size, V gene, D gene, CDR3 protein, CDR3 DNA. A D gene is named only where the DNA matches it firmly. Only some rows state a clone size, as once, few, many or a class for expanded clones.

J gene: TRBJ1-5
clone size: once
V gene: TRBV2
D gene: NA
CDR3 protein: CASSEFQGLQPQHF
CDR3 DNA: TGTGCCAGCAGTGAATTTCAGGGATTACAGCCCCAGCATTTT

J gene: TRBJ2-2
clone size: NA
V gene: TRBV18
D gene: TRBD1
CDR3 protein: CASSTSRGLAGELFF
CDR3 DNA: TGTGCCAGCTCAACCTCCAGGGGGCTGGCCGGGGAGCTGTTTTTT

J gene: TRBJ1-3
clone size: NA
V gene: TRBV7-7
D gene: TRBD1
CDR3 protein: CASSQNTGTASGNTIYF
CDR3 DNA: TGTGCCAGCAGCCAAAATACCGGGACAGCCTCTGGAAACACCATATATTTT

J gene: TRBJ2-6
clone size: NA
V gene: TRBV2
D gene: TRBD1
CDR3 protein: CASRVDRVGANVLTF
CDR3 DNA: TGTGCCAGCAGGGTGGACAGGGTTGGGGCCAACGTCCTGACTTTC

J gene: TRBJ1-4
clone size: NA
V gene: TRBV9
D gene: NA
CDR3 protein: CAQDGATNEKLFF
CDR3 DNA: TGTGCCCAAGATGGGGCAACTAATGAAAAACTGTTTTTT

J gene: TRBJ2-7
clone size: NA
V gene: TRBV4-1
D gene: TRBD2
CDR3 protein: CASSPSGRGSGEQYF
CDR3 DNA: TGCGCCAGCAGCCCTAGCGGGAGGGGGTCCGGCGAGCAGTACTTC

J gene: TRBJ1-1
clone size: NA
V gene: TRBV6-5
D gene: NA
CDR3 protein: CASSYGGAGAFF
CDR3 DNA: TGTGCCAGCAGTTACGGGGGGGCAGGAGCTTTCTTT

J gene: TRBJ1-5
clone size: NA
V gene: TRBV10-2
D gene: TRBD1
CDR3 protein: CATQRTGGNQPQHF
CDR3 DNA: TGCGCCACCCAGAGGACAGGTGGCAATCAGCCCCAGCATTTT

J gene: TRBJ1-2
clone size: NA
V gene: TRBV5-4
D gene: NA
CDR3 protein: CASSPRTAQFGYTF
CDR3 DNA: TGTGCCAGCAGCCCGAGGACAGCCCAGTTTGGCTACACCTTC

J gene: TRBJ2-5
clone size: NA
V gene: TRBV7-9
D gene: TRBD2
CDR3 protein: CASSLGSGPQETQYF
CDR3 DNA: TGTGCCAGCAGCTTGGGTAGCGGGCCTCAAGAGACCCAGTACTTC

J gene: TRBJ2-2
clone size: NA
V gene: TRBV6-6
D gene: TRBD2
CDR3 protein: CASSSAGGVGTGELFF
CDR3 DNA: TGTGCCAGCAGTTCCGCCGGGGGGGTAGGCACCGGGGAGCTGTTTTTT

J gene: TRBJ2-2
clone size: few
V gene: TRBV9
D gene: NA
CDR3 protein: CASSVASGTGELFF
CDR3 DNA: TGTGCCAGCAGCGTAGCCTCTGGGACCGGGGAGCTGTTTTTT

J gene: TRBJ2-7
clone size: NA
V gene: TRBV7-8
D gene: NA
CDR3 protein: CASRPTGRSSYEQYF
CDR3 DNA: TGTGCCAGCAGGCCTACAGGAAGGAGCTCCTACGAGCAGTACTTC

J gene: TRBJ2-7
clone size: NA
V gene: TRBV11-2
D gene: NA
CDR3 protein: CASSPHRAGAYEQYF
CDR3 DNA: TGTGCCAGCAGCCCCCACAGGGCGGGGGCCTACGAGCAGTACTTC

J gene: TRBJ1-5
clone size: NA
V gene: TRBV28
D gene: NA
CDR3 protein: CGTGMGSNQPQHF
CDR3 DNA: TGTGGGACGGGGATGGGTAGCAATCAGCCCCAGCATTTT

J gene: TRBJ2-5
clone size: NA
V gene: TRBV6-6
D gene: NA
CDR3 protein: CASTSSGETQYF
CDR3 DNA: TGTGCCAGCACCTCGAGCGGAGAGACCCAGTACTTC

J gene: TRBJ2-7
clone size: once
V gene: TRBV28
D gene: NA
CDR3 protein: CASSLFGSFLVQYF
CDR3 DNA: TGTGCCAGCAGTTTATTCGGATCCTTTCTTGTGCAGTACTTC

J gene: TRBJ1-2
clone size: NA
V gene: TRBV7-9
D gene: NA
CDR3 protein: CASGTYFNYGYTF
CDR3 DNA: TGTGCCAGCGGTACCTACTTTAACTATGGCTACACCTTC

J gene: TRBJ1-1
clone size: NA
V gene: TRBV6-1
D gene: TRBD1
CDR3 protein: CASRGGQGMNTEAFF
CDR3 DNA: TGTGCCAGCAGGGGGGGACAGGGGATGAACACTGAAGCTTTCTTT

J gene: TRBJ1-5
clone size: NA
V gene: TRBV9
D gene: TRBD1
CDR3 protein: CASSRGRSNQPQHF
CDR3 DNA: TGTGCCAGCAGCAGGGGGCGAAGCAATCAGCCCCAGCATTTT

J gene: TRBJ1-4
clone size: NA
V gene: TRBV11-2
D gene: TRBD1
CDR3 protein: CASSSLQGDGEKLFF
CDR3 DNA: TGTGCCAGCAGCTCATTACAGGGGGACGGTGAAAAACTGTTTTTT

J gene: TRBJ1-5
clone size: NA
V gene: TRBV11-2
D gene: NA
CDR3 protein: CASSPGGATVKEPQHF
CDR3 DNA: TGTGCCAGCAGCCCCGGGGGGGCGACCGTAAAGGAGCCCCAGCATTTT

J gene: TRBJ2-3
clone size: NA
V gene: TRBV13
D gene: TRBD2
CDR3 protein: CASSLGGRGTDTQYF
CDR3 DNA: TGTGCCAGCAGCTTAGGTGGGAGGGGCACAGATACGCAGTATTTT

J gene: TRBJ2-2
clone size: NA
V gene: TRBV10-1
D gene: NA
CDR3 protein: CASSAMAGELFF
CDR3 DNA: TGCGCCAGCAGCGCCATGGCCGGGGAGCTGTTTTTT

J gene: TRBJ1-1
clone size: NA
V gene: TRBV14
D gene: NA
CDR3 protein: CASSQRLNENTEAFF
CDR3 DNA: TGTGCCAGCAGCCAACGACTAAACGAGAACACTGAAGCTTTCTTT

J gene: TRBJ2-2
clone size: NA
V gene: TRBV7-9
D gene: NA
CDR3 protein: CASSLAGPGELFF
CDR3 DNA: TGTGCCAGCAGCTTGGCAGGGCCCGGGGAGCTGTTTTTT

J gene: TRBJ2-2
clone size: NA
V gene: TRBV6-1
D gene: NA
CDR3 protein: CASSPSNTGELFF
CDR3 DNA: TGTGCCAGCAGTCCCTCGAACACCGGGGAGCTGTTTTTT

J gene: TRBJ2-3
clone size: NA
V gene: TRBV6-1
D gene: NA
CDR3 protein: CASSEGGRALETQYF
CDR3 DNA: TGTGCCAGCAGTGAAGGGGGTAGAGCCCTTGAGACGCAGTATTTT

J gene: TRBJ2-1
clone size: NA
V gene: TRBV11-2
D gene: NA
CDR3 protein: CASSLGAGNNEQFF
CDR3 DNA: TGTGCCAGCAGCTTAGGGGCAGGGAACAATGAGCAGTTCTTC

J gene: TRBJ1-1
clone size: NA
V gene: TRBV9
D gene: NA
CDR3 protein: CASSPSGHTEAFF
CDR3 DNA: TGTGCCAGCAGCCCTTCCGGACACACTGAAGCTTTCTTT

J gene: TRBJ1-2
clone size: NA
V gene: TRBV6-5
D gene: NA
CDR3 protein: CASRAGRDIYGYTF
CDR3 DNA: TGTGCCAGCAGGGCCGGCCGGGACATCTATGGCTACACCTTC

J gene: TRBJ2-7
clone size: NA
V gene: TRBV6-5
D gene: TRBD2
CDR3 protein: CASSRLAGGSYEQYF
CDR3 DNA: TGTGCCAGCAGTCGGCTAGCGGGAGGATCCTACGAGCAGTACTTC